These T cell receptor beta chains were read from a single sample in a study of cytomegalovirus exposure and HLA in healthy donors. The repertoire was sequenced with immunoSEQ multiplex PCR; TCRdb's copy has only in-frame clones and lacks some. The sample contains 90,000 or so clones, 75% to 85% of which appear only once. Material for sequencing was PBMCs. These receptors originate from a man aged 50 to 59 in good health and CMV-seropositive. The CDR3 runs from the conserved cysteine through the conserved F or W. A D gene is named only where the DNA matches it firmly. Rows give clone size only sometimes, using once, few, many, or a class for an expanded clone.

-	TRBD2	TRBV7-9	TRBJ2-1	15	TGTGCCAGCAGCTTACTAGCGGGAGCCTACAATGAGCAGTTCTTC	CASSLLAGAYNEQFF
-	TRBD2	TRBV29-1	TRBJ2-1	19	TGCAGCGTTGAAGGCTGGGTTAGCGGGAGTCCTAGCTCCTACAATGAGCAGTTCTTC	CSVEGWVSGSPSSYNEQFF
-	TRBD2	TRBV4-1	TRBJ2-1	17	TGCGCCAGCAGCCAAGATCTAAACGGTGGGGGGGGAGGTGAGCAGTTCTTC	CASSQDLNGGGGGEQFF
-	-	TRBV5-5	TRBJ2-2	16	TGTGCCAGCAGCTCCCTTGACTACCAGAACACCGGGGAGCTGTTTTTT	CASSSLDYQNTGELFF
-	-	TRBV5-1	TRBJ2-7	17	TGCGCCAGCAGCTCGACGGGAGCTCTGGTGGGGGTCTACGAGCAGTACTTC	CASSSTGALVGVYEQYF
-	-	TRBV7-7	TRBJ2-1	16	TGTGCTAGCAGCCCAGTCGGGTCTATGGTGGGCAATGAGCAGTTCTTC	CASSPVGSMVGNEQFF
-	-	TRBV18	TRBJ2-1	12	TGTGCCAGCTTCCGGGAGTACAATGAGCAGTTCTTC	CASFREYNEQFF
once	TRBD2	TRBV10-3	TRBJ2-1	17	TGTGCCATCAGCCACGGGACTAGCGGGGGGCCAAACAATGAGCAGTTCTTC	CAISHGTSGGPNNEQFF
-	-	TRBV11-2	TRBJ1-1	15	TGTGCCAGCAGCTTAGAGTGGCAGGGGAACACTGAAGCTTTCTTT	CASSLEWQGNTEAFF
-	TRBD1	TRBV5-1	TRBJ2-5	16	TGCGCCAGCAGCTCGCAACAGGGGACGTCTGAAGAGACCCAGTACTTC	CASSSQQGTSEETQYF
-	-	TRBV19	TRBJ2-1	14	TGTGCCAGTAGGGTCGGTTTAGGGAGGAATGAGCAGTTCTTC	CASRVGLGRNEQFF
-	TRBD1	TRBV4-2	TRBJ1-4	15	TGTGCCAGCAGCCAGACGACAGGGGGGCCTGAAAAACTGTTTTTT	CASSQTTGGPEKLFF
-	TRBD1	TRBV28	TRBJ1-2	15	TGTGCCAGCAGTTTAGGGGGGCGGGACAGGGACTGGTACACCTTC	CASSLGGRDRDWYTF
-	-	TRBV30	TRBJ2-1	16	TGTGCCTGGAGTCCAGACAGTACCCCCTCCTACAATGAGCAGTTCTTC	CAWSPDSTPSYNEQFF
-	TRBD2	TRBV7-2	TRBJ2-7	17	TGTGCCAGCAGCTTGAGACTGACTAGCGGGATCCCCTACGAGCAGTACTTC	CASSLRLTSGIPYEQYF
-	-	TRBV7-7	TRBJ2-5	14	TGTGCCAGCAGCTTAGATAGCGTCCTGGGGACCCAGTACTTC	CASSLDSVLGTQYF
few	TRBD1	TRBV11-1	TRBJ2-5	14	TGTGCCAGCAGCCCGGACAGGGGGAGGGAGACCCAGTACTTC	CASSPDRGRETQYF
-	-	TRBV6-5	TRBJ1-3	13	TGTGCCAGCAGGGCCAGCTCTGGAAACACCATATATTTT	CASRASSGNTIYF
-	-	TRBV25-1	TRBJ2-6	14	TGTGCCAGCAGTGACGATCGGGGGGCCAACGTCCTGACTTTC	CASSDDRGANVLTF
-	-	TRBV7-2	TRBJ1-4	13	TGTGCCAGTAACAGGGATCCTAATGAAAAACTGTTTTTT	CASNRDPNEKLFF
-	-	TRBV5-4	TRBJ2-1	14	TGTGCCAGCAGCCTCCCCCTCGGGGGCAATGAGCAGTTCTTC	CASSLPLGGNEQFF
-	-	TRBV7-6	TRBJ1-1	15	TGTGCCAGCAGCTTAGAGGGGTTTTTGGGCACTGAAGCTTTCTTT	CASSLEGFLGTEAFF
-	-	TRBV19	TRBJ1-5	13	TGTGCCAGTAGGACATACGGCAATCAGCCCCAGCATTTT	CASRTYGNQPQHF